This TCR beta chain was sequenced during a study of identical twins. Using its own MiXCR run on the 5' RACE reads, TCRdb lists one record per CDR3 protein. The sample lists 350,000 to 450,000 distinct CDR3 sequences, about 18% seen once, with 12% in the top ten. At least ten counts were recorded for this clonotype. The CDR3 has 15 residues. Trimming cost V 4 bases and J 2 bases; bases outside gene matches: 8. Germline V gene data show CDR1 as SGDLS and CDR2 as YYNGEE. The sequence derives from a man aged 45-65 years in good health. The sequenced sample consisted of naive T cells sorted from blood. The V call is TRBV9, the J call TRBJ1-2; 7 nucleotides line up with TRBD1. CDR3 nucleotides: TGTGCCAGCAGCATCTCTCAGGGGGGAAACTATGGCTACACCTTC. This codes for CASSISQGGNYGYTF.